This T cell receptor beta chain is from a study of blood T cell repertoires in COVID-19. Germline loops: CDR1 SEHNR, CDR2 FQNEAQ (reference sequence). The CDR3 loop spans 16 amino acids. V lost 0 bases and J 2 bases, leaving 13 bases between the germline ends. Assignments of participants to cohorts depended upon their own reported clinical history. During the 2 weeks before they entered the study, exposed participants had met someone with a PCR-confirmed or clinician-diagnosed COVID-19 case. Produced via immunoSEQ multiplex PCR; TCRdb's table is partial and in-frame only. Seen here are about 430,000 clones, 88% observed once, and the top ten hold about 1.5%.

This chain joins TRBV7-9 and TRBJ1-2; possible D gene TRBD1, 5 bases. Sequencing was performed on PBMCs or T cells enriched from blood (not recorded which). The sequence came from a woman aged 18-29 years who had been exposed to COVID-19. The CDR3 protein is CASSLAQGQANYGYTF. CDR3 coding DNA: TGTGCCAGCAGCTTAGCCCAGGGCCAGGCAAACTATGGCTACACCTTC.